This T cell receptor beta chain was sequenced in a study of neoadjuvant anti-PD-1 for oral cavity cancer. CDR1 is MGHRA, CDR2 YSYEKL, per germline. CDR3 length: 16 residues. J lost 6 bases, V lost 2 bases, and 10 bases had no gene match. Profiled with immunoSEQ multiplex PCR; TCRdb holds only in-frame clones, not every one. This table has over 11,000 clones, roughly 70% appearing once. The sequence was obtained from a person between 35 and 79 years old with oral cavity squamous cell carcinoma. This chain uses TRBV4-1 with TRBJ1-1; 9 nucleotides align to TRBD1. The sample in question was PBMCs, obtained before nivolumab (anti-PD-1) treatment. In nucleotides, the CDR3 is TGCGCCAGCAGCCAAAGCTCCGGGACAGGGTCCCCTGAAGCTTTCTTT. This gives the protein CASSQSSGTGSPEAFF.